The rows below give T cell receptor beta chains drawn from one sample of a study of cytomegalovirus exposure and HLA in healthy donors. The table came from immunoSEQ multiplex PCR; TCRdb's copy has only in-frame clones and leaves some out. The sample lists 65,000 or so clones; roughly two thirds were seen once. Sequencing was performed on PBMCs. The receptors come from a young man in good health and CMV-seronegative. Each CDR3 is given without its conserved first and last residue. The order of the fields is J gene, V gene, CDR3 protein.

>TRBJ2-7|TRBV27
ASSPRDRPYEQY
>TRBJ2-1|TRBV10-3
AISESLAGMQF
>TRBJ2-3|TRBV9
ASSVGLAGIRDTQY
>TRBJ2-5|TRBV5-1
ASSVGTGVQETQY
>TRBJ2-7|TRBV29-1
SAAGGPYEQY
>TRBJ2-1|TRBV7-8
ASSSRRSSYNEQF
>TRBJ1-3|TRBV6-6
ASSDRAGNTIY
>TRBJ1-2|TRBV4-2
ASSPGTVSSTYGYT
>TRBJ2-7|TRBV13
ASSVTSGGLYEQY
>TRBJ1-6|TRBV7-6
ASSPGNRFSYNSPLH
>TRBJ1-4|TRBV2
ASSEGGQSNEKLF
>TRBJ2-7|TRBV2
ASSTGEQY
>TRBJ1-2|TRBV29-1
SVEDNSYGYT
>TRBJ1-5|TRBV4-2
ASSQDYPARQINQPQH
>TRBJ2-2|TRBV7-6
ASSLEAPTGGLSGELF